The rows below give T cell receptor beta chains drawn from one sample of a study of identical twins. A single record per CDR3 protein comes from TCRdb applying MiXCR to the 5' RACE reads. The sample lists about 530,000 distinct CDR3 sequences; approximately 14% were seen once. These data are also associated with another study on yellow fever vaccine responses in identical twins.

The sample taken for sequencing was CD4+ T cells sorted from blood. The receptors were sampled from a woman aged 18-35 years in good health. Both conserved end residues are part of each CDR3. A D gene is named only where the DNA matches it firmly. Clone size is shown for a subset of rows, as once, few, many or a class of expanded clone.

TRBJ2-5 few NA TRBV6-1 CASSEDPIPSIAETQYF TGTGCCAGCAGTGAAGACCCTATCCCCTCTATCGCGGAGACCCAGTACTTC
TRBJ1-5 NA NA TRBV6-1 CASSTQGGLEPQHF TGTGCCAGCAGTACCCAGGGAGGGTTGGAGCCCCAGCATTTT
TRBJ1-1 NA TRBD1 TRBV3-1 CASSQNRGNTEAFF TGTGCCAGCAGCCAGAACAGGGGCAACACTGAAGCTTTCTTT
TRBJ2-5 NA TRBD2 TRBV7-7 CASAGWEGLETQYF TGTGCCAGCGCCGGGTGGGAGGGCCTTGAGACCCAGTACTTC
TRBJ2-1 many TRBD1 TRBV5-1 CASSLATGGGYNEQFF TGCGCCAGCAGCTTGGCCACAGGGGGCGGGTACAATGAGCAGTTCTTC
TRBJ2-7 few TRBD1 TRBV3-1 CASSQDRQGARNEQYF TGTGCCAGCAGCCAAGACCGACAGGGGGCGCGGAACGAGCAGTACTTC
TRBJ1-2 many TRBD1 TRBV5-5 CASSLGDRVSYGYTF TGTGCCAGCAGCTTGGGAGACAGGGTTTCCTATGGCTACACCTTC
TRBJ1-1 few NA TRBV7-9 CASSQIGGGPTEAFF TGTGCCAGCAGCCAAATTGGTGGGGGTCCCACTGAAGCTTTCTTT
TRBJ2-2 few NA TRBV29-1 CSVELTGPMNTGELFF TGCAGCGTTGAACTGACAGGACCAATGAACACCGGGGAGCTGTTTTTT
TRBJ2-7 NA TRBD2 TRBV29-1 CSVDGLAGGPSEQYF TGCAGCGTTGACGGGCTAGCGGGAGGGCCCTCCGAGCAGTACTTC
TRBJ2-2 NA NA TRBV10-3 CAISEYFDSGTGELFF TGTGCCATCAGTGAGTACTTTGACAGCGGCACCGGGGAGCTGTTTTTT
TRBJ2-3 NA TRBD2 TRBV29-1 CSVGQLAGVPDTQYF TGCAGCGTTGGGCAACTAGCGGGAGTCCCAGATACGCAGTATTTT
TRBJ2-5 few TRBD1 TRBV20-1 CSARSGQGGETQYF TGCAGTGCTAGAAGCGGACAGGGTGGGGAGACCCAGTACTTC
TRBJ2-7 NA TRBD1 TRBV5-1 CASSFTGAGVQYF TGCGCCAGCAGCTTTACAGGGGCCGGGGTGCAGTACTTC
TRBJ2-2 many NA TRBV12-3/TRBV12-4 CASSPGVGELFF TGTGCCAGCAGCCCGGGGGTCGGGGAGCTGTTTTTT
TRBJ2-3 once NA TRBV7-2 CASSLLGSPDTQYF TGTGCCAGCAGCTTACTCGGGAGCCCAGATACGCAGTATTTT
TRBJ1-6 few NA TRBV7-9 CASSVRNNNSPLHF TGTGCCAGCAGCGTCCGGAACAATAATTCACCCCTCCACTTT
TRBJ1-6 few TRBD1 TRBV12-3/TRBV12-4 CASSRGGWSPLHF TGTGCCAGCAGCAGGGGGGGTTGGTCACCCCTCCACTTT
TRBJ2-7 NA NA TRBV28 CASSSGTRFSSSYEQYF TGTGCCAGCAGTTCCGGGACAAGATTCTCAAGCTCCTACGAGCAGTACTTC
TRBJ2-3 NA TRBD2 TRBV5-1 CASSFRLAGGSDTQYF TGCGCCAGCAGCTTCCGACTAGCGGGAGGCTCAGATACGCAGTATTTT
TRBJ2-5 NA NA TRBV6-1 CAAARFQETQYF TGTGCCGCGGCCCGATTCCAGGAGACCCAGTACTTC
TRBJ1-3 few TRBD1 TRBV25-1 CASSEARGGNTIYF TGTGCCAGCAGTGAGGCCAGGGGGGGAAACACCATATATTTT
TRBJ1-1 few NA TRBV13 CASSFRDKAFF TGTGCCAGCAGCTTCCGGGATAAAGCTTTCTTT
TRBJ2-5 NA NA TRBV7-8 CASSLVIKGETQYF TGTGCCAGCAGCTTAGTGATCAAGGGGGAGACCCAGTACTTC
TRBJ2-7 few NA TRBV27 CATHRRAGHEQYF TGTGCCACCCACCGGCGAGCAGGCCACGAGCAGTACTTC
TRBJ2-7 NA TRBD2 TRBV5-1 CASSPRSAAGYYEQYF TGCGCCAGCAGCCCCCGTTCGGCAGCGGGATACTACGAGCAGTACTTC